Each of the 8 T cell receptor beta chains below was sequenced from the same sample in a study of shared clonotypes between healthy human individuals. Measured with immunoSEQ multiplex PCR; TCRdb has only the in-frame clones, and not every one. The sample lists about 1 million clones; 75% were seen once. Sequencing was performed on memory CD4+ T cells sorted from blood. Subset here: CD45RA-negative fraction. The receptor set was obtained from a man younger than 30 in good health.

This clone was recorded a few times. CDR3 protein: CASSFEGNTEAFF. DNA for the CDR3: TGCGCCAGCAGCTTCGAGGGGAACACTGAAGCTTTCTTT. The chain has TRBV5-1 and TRBJ1-1; D gene ambiguous. The germline CDR1 and CDR2 sequences are SGHRS and YFSETQ. V dropped 2 bases and J dropped 1 base, with 6 bases sitting between them. The CDR3 totals 13 residues.

The V call is TRBV21-1, the J call TRBJ2-7; the DNA was not compared with TRBD1, the D call given in the table. TRBV21-1 is a recognized pseudogene. The CDR3 totals 14 residues. CDR3 nucleotide sequence: TGTGCCAGCAGCAAAGGACGGACAGCCTACGAGCAGTACTTC. Translating it yields CASSKGRTAYEQYF.

V usage is TRBV29-1 and J usage is TRBJ2-1; 8 bases are a match to TRBD2. The germline gives CDR1 SQVTM, CDR2 ANQGSEA. The CDR3 covers 12 residues. Unmatched junction bases numbered 2, after V lost 3 bases and J lost 7 bases. The CDR3, as DNA: TGCAGCGTTGATATAGCGGGAAATGAGCAGTTCTTC. This encodes CSVDIAGNEQFF.

This rearrangement joins TRBV7-2 to TRBJ2-7; D not resolved. CDR1 and CDR2 (germline): SGHTA, FQGNSA. The CDR3 sequence is 12 residues long. Trimming cost V 5 bases and J 4 bases, with 9 bases left between them. The DNA for the CDR3 is TGTGCCAGCAGCCCCTTTATTTACGAGCAGTACTTC. Protein: CASSPFIYEQYF.

With regard to this clone: Germline and junction disagree at one end, which may indicate a read error. This CDR3 is CASSLEDRAGTEAFF. The CDR3 DNA is TGTGCTAGCAGCTTAGAGGACAGGGCTGGCACTGAAGCTTTCTTT. The chain links TRBV7-7 to TRBJ1-1; 8 positions agree with TRBD1. Germline V CDR1 and CDR2: SSHAT, FNYEAQ (reference sequence). This CDR3 comprises 15 residues.

CDR3 amino acids: CASSLLGHVNTGELFF. The CDR3 DNA reads as TGCGCCAGCAGCTTGTTGGGACACGTGAACACCGGGGAGCTGTTTTTT. This sequence joins TRBV5-1 and TRBJ2-2; possibly TRBD1 for D (6 bases). V was cut by 1 base and J by 1 base, with 11 bases left in between. Per germline, CDR1 SGHRS and CDR2 YFSETQ. The CDR3 is made up of 16 amino acids. Together with reference TRBV5-1 and TRBJ2-2, the CDR3 gives the full variable domain: KAGVTQTPRYLIKTRGQQVTLSCSPISGHRSVSWYQQTPGQGLQFLFEYFSETQRNKGNFPGRFSGRQFSNSRSEMNVSTLELGDSALYLCASSLLGHVNTGELFFGEGSRLTVL.

J is TRBJ2-7 and V is TRBV11-2; the D gene is possibly TRBD2 (6 bases). The germline V gene has CDR1 SGHAT and CDR2 FQNNGV. CDR3 size: 15 residues. V was trimmed by 7 bases and J by 0 bases, leaving 16 bases between them. The CDR3 DNA follows: TGTGCCAGCACTCCCAACCCCGGGAGCTCCTACGAGCAGTACTTC. This codes for CASTPNPGSSYEQYF.

About this clone: The same CDR3 is also encoded by other DNA sequences in this sample. The chain joins TRBV5-4 to TRBJ1-1; D call uncertain. CDR1 is SGHNT and CDR2 is YYREEE in the germline V gene (reference sequence). Trimming removed 0 bases from V and 0 bases from J, with 3 bases in between. This CDR3 comprises 13 residues. CDR3 sequence (DNA): TGTGCCAGCAGCTTGGAAGTGAACACTGAAGCTTTCTTT. Its protein product is CASSLEVNTEAFF.